These T cell receptor beta chains were read from a single sample in a study of blood T cell repertoires in COVID-19. Method: immunoSEQ multiplex PCR; TCRdb's copy keeps in-frame clones and lacks some. Among about 300,000 clones listed, around 87% were seen once. Sequences were obtained from peripheral blood. All receptors derive from a man between 65 and 80 years old with acute or convalescent COVID-19. Both conserved end residues are trimmed from each CDR3.

cdr3_length v_call cdr3_aa
14 TRBV4-1 ASSQEGRGVYNEQF
13 TRBV4-1 ASSQEAGANTEAF
9 TRBV6-5 ASSYQASQH
12 TRBV7-9 ASSRDQGQETQY
10 TRBV28 ASSVNWETQY
12 TRBV5-1 ASSPQEGREKLF
13 TRBV7-2 ASSSPSREPYEQY
15 TRBV4-2 ASSPQAGTSGGNEQF
15 TRBV7-6 ASSPWGPSGTLDEQY
12 TRBV11-2 ASSLTGGNTEAF
12 TRBV28 ASRGTGGGYGYT
12 TRBV6-5 ASSYASGKETQY
10 TRBV6-5 AGGLATYEQY
11 TRBV7-2 ASSAYSGNTIY
12 TRBV28 ASSPPLIGPTQY
13 TRBV18 ASSAYRDSIYEQY
10 TRBV3-1/TRBV3-2 ASSQTRQDPF
11 TRBV19 ATQFSGANVLT
14 TRBV20-1 SASETGTRGTDTQY
15 TRBV5-1 ASSFGTGGMRVETQY
12 TRBV7-2 ASSLAHKTGELF
13 TRBV7-9 ASSAGQAGTDTQY
12 TRBV5-5 ASTTEDGVSPLH
11 TRBV30 AWAAGLGSPLH
14 TRBV2 ASSEVEGISSRGYT
11 TRBV20-1 SASSGGWTEAF
12 TRBV19 ASSISGGTGELF